A single sample gave rise to the 10 T cell receptor beta chains below, sequenced in a study of early T cells in non-severe SARS-CoV-2 infection. Each CDR3 protein is one row after TCRdb ran MiXCR on the 5' RACE reads. The data contain tens of thousands of distinct CDR3 sequences, 3.5% to 5% of them singletons. Material: whole blood. Receptor source: an adult who was a healthcare worker with PCR-confirmed SARS-CoV-2 infection or an uninfected control (not recorded which).

This clonotype is termed medium-sized. V usage is TRBV5-4 and J usage is TRBJ2-7; D is perhaps TRBD1 (5 bases). The CDR3 sequence is 13 residues long. The V and J ends lost 0 bases and 5 bases respectively, with 9 bases between them. Germline CDR1 and CDR2: SGHNT and YYREEE (reference sequence). The CDR3 protein is CASSLAPRDEQYF. For the CDR3, the DNA is TGTGCCAGCAGCTTGGCCCCCAGGGACGAGCAGTACTTC.

This clonotype was counted at least ten times. V and J are TRBV28 and TRBJ1-2, with a weak D call TRBD1 (6 bases). V was trimmed by 2 bases and J by 4 bases, leaving 11 bases between them. CDR3 length: 14 residues. Looked up from germline, CDR1 is MDHEN and CDR2 is SYDVKM. Here the CDR3 DNA reads TGTGCCAGCAGTTTAACGGGGACAACCTATGGCTACACCTTC. Residues: CASSLTGTTYGYTF.

This clonotype was detected ten times or more. This chain joins TRBV20-1 and TRBJ1-5, with D perhaps TRBD1 (5 bases). Germline assignment: CDR1 DFQATT and CDR2 SNEGSKA (reference sequence). The CDR3 covers 11 residues. V lost 6 bases and J 7 bases, leaving 10 bases between the germline ends. In nucleotides, the CDR3 is TGCAGTGCAGCCAGGGACCAGCCCCAGCATTTT. Its protein product is CSAARDQPQHF.

In this sample, this clonotype turned up many times. J is TRBJ1-3 and V is TRBV28; D remains ambiguous. Germline V gives CDR1 MDHEN, CDR2 SYDVKM. The length of the CDR3 is 15 residues. V lost 4 bases, J lost 1 base, and 11 bases lay in between. The DNA of the CDR3 is TGTGCCAGCAGTTCCTTACAGACTTCTGGAAACACCATATATTTT. Translated: CASSSLQTSGNTIYF.

This clonotype occurred many times. The CDR3 reads CASRWTGVGGYTF. CDR3 coding DNA: TGTGCCAGCAGATGGACAGGGGTTGGAGGCTACACCTTC. The gene calls are TRBV7-9 and TRBJ1-2, with TRBD1 identical over 9 bases. V was pared by 6 bases and J by 8 bases, with 7 bases of the junction left unmatched. This CDR3 has 13 residues. In germline, CDR1 is SEHNR, CDR2 FQNEAQ (reference sequence).

The V gene is TRBV3-1, the J gene TRBJ2-1, with D unclear. The germline V and J ends were trimmed by 0 bases and 0 bases, with 6 bases remaining between them. The CDR3 runs 15 residues. In germline, CDR1 is LGHDT, CDR2 YNNKEL (reference sequence). The CDR3 region is CASSQEAASYNEQFF. CDR3 sequence (DNA): TGTGCCAGCAGCCAAGAGGCCGCCTCCTACAATGAGCAGTTCTTC.

This clonotype was seen repeatedly, ten times or more. The chain couples TRBV10-3 to TRBJ2-3; D call uncertain. The CDR3 runs 13 residues. With 0 bases removed from V and 5 bases from J, the gap between germline ends came to 6 bases. Germline V CDR1 and CDR2: ENHRY, SYGVKD. CDR3 in DNA: TGTGCCATCAGTGAGTCGAGTATAGATACGCAGTATTTT. This gives the protein CAISESSIDTQYF.

This clonotype was recorded many times. This sequence joins TRBV11-2 and TRBJ1-2; no clear D gene. Germline CDR1 reads SGHAT; CDR2 reads FQNNGV. This CDR3 is 17 amino acids long. V lost 5 bases and J 0 bases, leaving 19 bases between the germline ends. CDR3 in amino acids: CASSLRRVGPSNYGYTF. DNA of the CDR3: TGTGCCAGCAGCCTTAGGAGGGTCGGTCCCTCTAACTATGGCTACACCTTC.

This clonotype appeared a few times. This chain connects TRBV29-1 to TRBJ1-1, with D perhaps TRBD1 (6 bases). In germline, CDR1 is SQVTM, CDR2 ANQGSEA. The germline V and J ends were trimmed by 8 bases and 5 bases, with 18 bases remaining between them. The CDR3 runs 13 residues. The CDR3 here is CSTGQGLRTEAFF. CDR3 DNA sequence: TGCAGCACAGGCCAGGGGCTAAGAACTGAAGCTTTCTTT.

There are many counts of this clonotype. The chain combines TRBV7-9 with TRBJ1-2; D is possibly TRBD1 (5 bases). The CDR3 contains 17 residues. The germline V and J ends were trimmed by 2 bases and 4 bases, with 20 bases remaining between them. Germline V gene sequence: CDR1 SEHNR, CDR2 FQNEAQ (reference sequence). CDR3 sequence: CASSLHRSEPPTYGYTF. The DNA of the CDR3 is TGTGCCAGCAGCTTACACAGGTCGGAACCACCAACCTATGGCTACACCTTC.